The next 4 T cell receptor beta chains were all read from a single sample in a study of identical twins. TCRdb used MiXCR to reprocess the 5' RACE reads, holding one entry per CDR3 protein. Altogether about 200,000 distinct CDR3 sequences are present, roughly 15% being singletons, with the ten largest covering around two fifths. These data are also associated with another study on T cells expressing NK-cell markers.

Sequencing was done on a sample of CD8+ T cells sorted from blood. Receptor source: a woman younger than 35 in good health.

The sample holds a few counts of this clonotype. The chain employs TRBV20-1 and TRBJ2-7; no clear D gene. The CDR3 covers 14 residues. The V end was cut by 2 bases, the J end by 0 bases, with 11 bases between. From germline, CDR1 is DFQATT and CDR2 SNEGSKA (reference sequence). The CDR3 sequence is CSARRPRSSYEQYF. In nucleotides, the CDR3 is TGCAGTGCTAGAAGGCCGAGAAGCTCCTACGAGCAGTACTTC.

The chain employs TRBV20-1 and TRBJ2-1; D not certain. The CDR3 has 16 residues. V was shortened by 1 base and J by 2 bases, with 15 bases between the two germline ends. CDR1 DFQATT and CDR2 SNEGSKA come from the germline V gene (reference sequence). CDR3 in DNA: TGCAGTGCTAGAGGCAGCGTCAGGCCTACCTACAATGAGCAGTTCTTC. Translating gives CSARGSVRPTYNEQFF.

The table lists this clonotype with a few counts. The CDR3 loop reads CASSHRDSPGYTQYF. The CDR3 DNA sequence: TGTGCCAGCAGCCACCGGGACTCGCCCGGATATACGCAGTATTTT. The chain combines TRBV7-9 with TRBJ2-3, with D possibly TRBD2 on 6 matching bases. Trimming shortened V by 5 bases and J by 7 bases, and 19 bases separated the two germline ends. Germline values: CDR1 SEHNR, CDR2 FQNEAQ (reference sequence). The CDR3 loop spans 15 amino acids.

The chain employs TRBV7-2 and TRBJ1-6, with TRBD1 matching over 7 bases. V shed 6 bases, J shed 9 bases, and the junction held 11 bases outside the gene matches. CDR1 and CDR2 (germline): SGHTA, FQGNSA. This CDR3 comprises 15 residues. The CDR3 bases are TGTGCCAGCAGGGACTCCAGACAGGGTGGTTCACCCCTCCACTTT. This encodes CASRDSRQGGSPLHF.